This record looks at one TCR beta chain sequence and its context. What it recognizes is unknown. The data were obtained in a study of cytomegalovirus exposure and HLA in healthy donors. Study findings and constraints: Follow-up analysis found HLA locus-dependent TCR association rates, highest for DRB1 and lowest for HLA-C.

In the PCR, 60 Vbeta and 13 Jbeta primers were used. Only in-frame clones appear in the TCRdb table, and some are missing; sequencing was by immunoSEQ multiplex PCR. The repertoire consists of about 120,000 clones, with more than 75% occurring once and the leading ten covering more than 10%. The sequence derives from a woman aged 35 to 49 in good health and CMV-seropositive. Sequencing was performed on PBMCs.

The CDR3 reads CASSESRTEAFF. For the CDR3, the DNA is TGCGCCAGCAGTGAGTCGCGTACTGAAGCTTTCTTT. This sequence joins TRBV10-2 and TRBJ1-1; D ambiguous. Germline V lookup: CDR1 WSHSY, CDR2 SAAADI. Trimming stripped 0 bases from V and 5 bases from J, with 4 bases between. This CDR3 comprises 12 residues.